A single sample is the source of the 8 T cell receptor beta chains below, sequenced in a study of blood T cell repertoires in COVID-19. Repertoires were generated with immunoSEQ multiplex PCR, while TCRdb's copy carries only in-frame clones and drops some. The sample holds around 300,000 clones, around 90% seen once. Sequenced input: PBMCs or T cells enriched from blood (not recorded which). These receptors were obtained from a woman between 40 and 55 years old who had recovered from COVID-19.

A few counts support this clone. The chain joins TRBV18 to TRBJ1-1; D is possibly TRBD1 (6 bases). Trimming removed 5 bases from V and 3 bases from J, with 10 bases in between. The germline gives CDR1 KGHSH, CDR2 LQKENI. The CDR3 consists of 13 residues. CDR3 nucleotides: TGTGCCAGCTCAGGATCAGGGGACACTGAAGCTTTCTTT. This encodes CASSGSGDTEAFF.

This chain connects TRBV11-1 to TRBJ1-2; D possibly corresponds to TRBD1 (6 bases). CDR1 is SGHAT, CDR2 FQDESV, per germline (reference sequence). The CDR3 has 12 residues. Trimming removed 4 bases from V and 6 bases from J, with 9 bases in between. The CDR3: CASSWGGDGYTF. The CDR3 DNA follows: TGTGCCAGCAGCTGGGGGGGCGATGGCTACACCTTC.

The chain is built from TRBV5-1 and TRBJ2-3, with D maybe TRBD1 (6 bases). Germline V gene data show CDR1 as SGHRS and CDR2 as YFSETQ. V was shortened by 0 bases and J by 5 bases, with 10 bases between the two germline ends. The CDR3 is made up of 14 amino acids. This CDR3 reads CASSLEQGLDTQYF. CDR3 in DNA: TGCGCCAGCAGCTTGGAACAGGGATTAGATACGCAGTATTTT.

This chain joins TRBV7-2 and TRBJ1-2; possible D gene TRBD1, 5 bases. Trimming shortened V by 6 bases and J by 1 base, and 15 bases separated the two germline ends. Per germline, CDR1 SGHTA and CDR2 FQGNSA. The CDR3 runs to 15 residues. The CDR3 loop is CASSSDRQINYGYTF. The CDR3 bases are TGTGCCAGCAGTTCCGACAGACAGATTAACTATGGCTACACCTTC.

The chain is built from TRBV9 and TRBJ1-1; tentatively, D is TRBD1 (6 bases). The CDR3 covers 13 residues. Per germline, CDR1 SGDLS and CDR2 YYNGEE. V lost 4 bases and J lost 3, with 10 bases in between. The CDR3: CASSSTGYTEAFF. The CDR3 DNA sequence: TGTGCCAGCAGCTCCACAGGGTACACTGAAGCTTTCTTT.

The chain joins TRBV5-1 to TRBJ2-1, with 7 bases identical to TRBD2. Trimming cost V 7 bases and J 0 bases; bases outside gene matches: 10. The CDR3 runs to 16 residues. Germline V gene lookup returns CDR1 SGHRS and CDR2 YFSETQ. Written as DNA, the CDR3 is TGCGCCAGCGCGGGCCGGGGGGATGGCTCCTACAATGAGCAGTTCTTC. Translated: CASAGRGDGSYNEQFF.

V and J are TRBV5-1 and TRBJ2-5, with a weak D call TRBD1 (5 bases). This CDR3 region has 14 residues. Deletions cut 2 bases from V and 5 bases from J, with 13 bases between. Germline V gene sequence: CDR1 SGHRS, CDR2 YFSETQ. CDR3 coding DNA: TGCGCCAGCAGCTTTTCAGGGCAGGAGGAGACCCAGTACTTC. It yields the protein CASSFSGQEETQYF.

This clone occurred a few times. The gene calls are TRBV4-3 and TRBJ2-1, with a possible D match to TRBD2 (5 bases). Looked up from germline, CDR1 is LGHNA and CDR2 is YSLEER. Trimming removed 5 bases at V and 8 bases at J, with 13 bases between. This CDR3 spans 13 amino acids. The CDR3: CASSERSGDEQFF. CDR3 bases: TGCGCCAGCAGCGAGCGGAGCGGTGATGAGCAGTTCTTC.